The sequence of this T cell receptor beta chain was determined in a study of blood T cell repertoires in COVID-19. Repertoires were generated with immunoSEQ multiplex PCR, while TCRdb's copy carries only in-frame clones and drops some. The sample shows 150,000 to 200,000 clones, 70% to 90% of them seen only once. Germline V gene sequence: CDR1 SNHLY, CDR2 FYNNEI. The CDR3 has 15 amino acids. Trimming took off 10 bases at V and 4 bases at J, with 19 bases between the two ends. The sample taken for sequencing was peripheral blood. V gene TRBV2 combines with J gene TRBJ2-2; maybe TRBD2 (5 bases). This TCR was sampled from a woman in her twenties or thirties with active or convalescent COVID-19. The CDR3 nucleotides are TGTGCCACTACTATAGAGGGAACGGGCACCGGGGAGCTGTTTTTT. Its protein is CATTIEGTGTGELFF. Full variable domain (rest looked up from reference TRBV2 and TRBJ2-2): EPEVTQTPSHQVTQMGQEVILRCVPISNHLYFYWYRQILGQKVEFLVSFYNNEISEKSEIFDDQFSVERPDGSNFTLKIRSTKLEDSAMYFCATTIEGTGTGELFFGEGSRLTVL.